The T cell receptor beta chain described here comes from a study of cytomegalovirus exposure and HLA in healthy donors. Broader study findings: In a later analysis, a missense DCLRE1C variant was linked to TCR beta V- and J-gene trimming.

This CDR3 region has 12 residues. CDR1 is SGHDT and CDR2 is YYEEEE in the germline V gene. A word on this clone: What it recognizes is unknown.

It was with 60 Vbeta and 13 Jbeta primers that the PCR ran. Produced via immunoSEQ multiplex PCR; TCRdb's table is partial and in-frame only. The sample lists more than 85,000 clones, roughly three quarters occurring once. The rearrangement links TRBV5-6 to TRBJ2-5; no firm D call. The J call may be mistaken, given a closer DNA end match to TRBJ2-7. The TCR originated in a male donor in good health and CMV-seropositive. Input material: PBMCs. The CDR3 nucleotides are TGTGCCAGCAGCTTGTGGGACTACGAGCAGTACTTC. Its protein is CASSLWDYEQYF.